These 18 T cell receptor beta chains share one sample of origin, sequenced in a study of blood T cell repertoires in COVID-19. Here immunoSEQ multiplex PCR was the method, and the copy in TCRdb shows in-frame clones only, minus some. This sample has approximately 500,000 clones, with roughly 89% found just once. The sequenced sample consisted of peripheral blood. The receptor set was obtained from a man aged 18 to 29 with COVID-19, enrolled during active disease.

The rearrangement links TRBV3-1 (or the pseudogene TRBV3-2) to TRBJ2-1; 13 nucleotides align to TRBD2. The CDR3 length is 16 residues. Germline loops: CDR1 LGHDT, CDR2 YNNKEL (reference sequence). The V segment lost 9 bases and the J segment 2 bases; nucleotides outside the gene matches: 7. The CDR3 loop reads CASRTSGRRTYNEQFF. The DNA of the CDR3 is TGTGCCAGTCGGACTAGCGGGAGAAGAACCTACAATGAGCAGTTCTTC.

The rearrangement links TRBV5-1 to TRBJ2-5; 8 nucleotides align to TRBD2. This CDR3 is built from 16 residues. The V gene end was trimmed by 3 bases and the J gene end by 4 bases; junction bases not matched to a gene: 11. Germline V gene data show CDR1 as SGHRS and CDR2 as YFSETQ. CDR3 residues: CASSSYAGGPLETQYF. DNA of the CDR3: TGCGCCAGCAGCTCCTATGCGGGGGGTCCACTAGAGACCCAGTACTTC. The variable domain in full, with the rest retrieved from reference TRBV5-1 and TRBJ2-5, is KAGVTQTPRYLIKTRGQQVTLSCSPISGHRSVSWYQQTPGQGLQFLFEYFSETQRNKGNFPGRFSGRQFSNSRSEMNVSTLELGDSALYLCASSSYAGGPLETQYFGPGTRLLVL.

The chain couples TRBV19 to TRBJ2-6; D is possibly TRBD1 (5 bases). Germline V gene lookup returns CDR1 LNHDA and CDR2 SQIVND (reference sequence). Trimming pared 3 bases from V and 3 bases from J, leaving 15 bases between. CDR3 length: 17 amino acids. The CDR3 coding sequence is TGTGCCAGTAGTATTACAGGATCTTCGGGTGGGGCCAACGTCCTGACTTTC. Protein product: CASSITGSSGGANVLTF.

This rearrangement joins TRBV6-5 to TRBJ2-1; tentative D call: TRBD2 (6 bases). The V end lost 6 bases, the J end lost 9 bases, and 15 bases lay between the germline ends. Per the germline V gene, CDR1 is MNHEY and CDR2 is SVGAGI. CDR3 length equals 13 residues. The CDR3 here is CASRRDSMGEQFF. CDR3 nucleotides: TGTGCCAGCAGGCGGGACTCTATGGGTGAGCAGTTCTTC.

This CDR3 reads CASSEKTGWDEKLFF. CDR3 DNA: TGTGCCAGCAGTGAAAAGACAGGGTGGGATGAAAAACTGTTTTTT. J is TRBJ1-4 and V is TRBV2; 7 positions match TRBD1. This CDR3 region has 15 residues. Germline-derived CDR1 and CDR2 are SNHLY and FYNNEI. The junction had 6 bases not matched to a gene; V was cut back by 2 bases and J by 6 bases.

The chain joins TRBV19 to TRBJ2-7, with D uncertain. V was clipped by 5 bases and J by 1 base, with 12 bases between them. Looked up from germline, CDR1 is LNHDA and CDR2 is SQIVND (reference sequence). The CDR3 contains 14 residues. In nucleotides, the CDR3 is TGTGCCAGTAGTGCGGCCCCACGTTCCTACGAGCAGTACTTC. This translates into CASSAAPRSYEQYF. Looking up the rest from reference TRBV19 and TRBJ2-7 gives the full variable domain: DGGITQSPKYLFRKEGQNVTLSCEQNLNHDAMYWYRQDPGQGLRLIYYSQIVNDFQKGDIAEGYSVSREKKESFPLTVTSAQKNPTAFYLCASSAAPRSYEQYFGPGTRLTVT.

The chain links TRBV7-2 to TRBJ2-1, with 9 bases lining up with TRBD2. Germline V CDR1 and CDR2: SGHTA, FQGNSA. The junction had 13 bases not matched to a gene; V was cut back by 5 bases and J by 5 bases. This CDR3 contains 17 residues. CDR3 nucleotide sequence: TGTGCCAGCAGCCCCCCGGGCGTGTTAGCGGGGGACAATGAGCAGTTCTTC. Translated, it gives CASSPPGVLAGDNEQFF.

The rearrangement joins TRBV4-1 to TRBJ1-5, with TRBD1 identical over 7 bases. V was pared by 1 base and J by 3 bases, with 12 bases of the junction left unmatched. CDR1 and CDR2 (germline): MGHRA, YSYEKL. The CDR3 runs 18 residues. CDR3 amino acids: CASSQAPSGTALNQPQHF. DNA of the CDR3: TGCGCCAGCAGCCAAGCCCCATCAGGGACAGCTCTCAATCAGCCCCAGCATTTT.

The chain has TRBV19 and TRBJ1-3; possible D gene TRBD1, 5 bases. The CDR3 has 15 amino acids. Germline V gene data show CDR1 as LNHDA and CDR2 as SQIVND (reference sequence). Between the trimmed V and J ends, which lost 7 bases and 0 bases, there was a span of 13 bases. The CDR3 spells CASIQGDSSGNTIYF. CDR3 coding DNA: TGTGCCAGTATCCAAGGGGATAGCTCTGGAAACACCATATATTTT.

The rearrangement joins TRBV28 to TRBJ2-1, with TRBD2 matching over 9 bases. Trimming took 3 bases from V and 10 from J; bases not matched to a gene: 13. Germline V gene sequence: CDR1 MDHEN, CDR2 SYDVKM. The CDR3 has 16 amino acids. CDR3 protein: CASSFKGGRATSEQFF. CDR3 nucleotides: TGTGCCAGCAGTTTTAAGGGCGGGAGGGCCACTAGCGAGCAGTTCTTC.

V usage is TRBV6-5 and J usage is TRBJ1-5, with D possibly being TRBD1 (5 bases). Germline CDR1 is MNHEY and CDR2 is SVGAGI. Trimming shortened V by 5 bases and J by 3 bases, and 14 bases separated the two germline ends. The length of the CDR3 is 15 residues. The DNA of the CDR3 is TGTGCCAGCAGTAGGGGCGAAGGGATCAATCAGCCCCAGCATTTT. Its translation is CASSRGEGINQPQHF.

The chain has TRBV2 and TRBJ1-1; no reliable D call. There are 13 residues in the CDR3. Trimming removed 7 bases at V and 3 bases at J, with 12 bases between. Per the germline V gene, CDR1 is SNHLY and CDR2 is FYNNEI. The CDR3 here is CASTFRQDTEAFF. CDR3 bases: TGTGCCAGCACGTTTCGGCAGGACACTGAAGCTTTCTTT.

The CDR3 is CASSVVDNSYEQYF. The DNA for the CDR3 is TGTGCCAGCAGCGTAGTAGACAACTCCTACGAGCAGTACTTC. The genes are TRBV6-5 and TRBJ2-7; no clear D gene. The CDR3 sequence is 14 residues long. The germline V gene has CDR1 MNHEY and CDR2 SVGAGI. Trimming shortened V by 6 bases and J by 0 bases, and 12 bases separated the two germline ends.

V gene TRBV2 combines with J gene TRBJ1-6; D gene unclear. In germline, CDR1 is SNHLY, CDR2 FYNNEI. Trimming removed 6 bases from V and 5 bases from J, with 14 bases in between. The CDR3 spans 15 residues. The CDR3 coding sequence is TGTGCCAGCAGACCCTCCGAGGGAAATAATTCACCCCTCCACTTT. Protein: CASRPSEGNNSPLHF.

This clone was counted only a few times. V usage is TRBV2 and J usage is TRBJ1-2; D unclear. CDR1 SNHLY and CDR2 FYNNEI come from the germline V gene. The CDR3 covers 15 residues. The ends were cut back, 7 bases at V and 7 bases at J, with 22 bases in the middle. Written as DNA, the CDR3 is TGTGCCAGCACCCTAGAGGGCAGGCGAACGGGTGGCTACACCTTC. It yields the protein CASTLEGRRTGGYTF.

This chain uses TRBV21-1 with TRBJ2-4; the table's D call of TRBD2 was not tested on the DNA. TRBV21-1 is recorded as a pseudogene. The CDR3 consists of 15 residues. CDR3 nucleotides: TGTGCCAGCAGCCCCCGCGGGATGCGGAAAAACATTCAGTACTTC. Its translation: CASSPRGMRKNIQYF.

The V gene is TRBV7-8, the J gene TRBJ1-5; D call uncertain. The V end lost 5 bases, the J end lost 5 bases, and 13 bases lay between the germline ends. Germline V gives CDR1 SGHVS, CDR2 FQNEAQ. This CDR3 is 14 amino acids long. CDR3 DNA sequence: TGTGCCAGCAGCCTTACCGGGATTTATCAGCCCCAGCATTTT. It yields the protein CASSLTGIYQPQHF. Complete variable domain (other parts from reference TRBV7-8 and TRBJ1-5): GAGVSQSPRYKVAKRGQDVALRCDPISGHVSLFWYQQALGQGPEFLTYFQNEAQLDKSGLPSDRFFAERPEGSVSTLKIQRTQQEDSAVYLCASSLTGIYQPQHFGDGTRLSIL.

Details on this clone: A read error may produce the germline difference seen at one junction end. The CDR3 DNA follows: TGTGCCAGCAGCCAGGGACTAGATCCGCAGTATTTT. This encodes CASSQGLDPQYF. The rearrangement links TRBV3-1 (or the pseudogene TRBV3-2) to TRBJ2-3; 8 nucleotides line up with TRBD2. The germline gives CDR1 LGHDT, CDR2 YNNKEL (reference sequence). The CDR3 runs 12 residues.